Below, 20 T cell receptor beta chains from the same sample are listed, as sequenced in a study of blood T cells in healthy people across ages (dated by TCRdb to the mid-2010s). Library creation used 5' RACE. The sequencer was an Illumina HiSeq 2500. A second PCR of about 6 to 12 cycles was run with a J-beta primer mix and a sample-barcoded 5' primer. TCRdb passed the public sequencing reads through fastp at Q25 and MiXCR, retaining productive beta sequences. A single entry per CDR3 protein holds the most common genes and DNA from its merged rows. This sample holds about 1,400,000 distinct CDR3 sequences; roughly 60% were observed only once. Over 5% of the sample is held by the ten biggest clonotypes. Sequenced: blood. The receptors shown here come from a young man in good health.

V is TRBV3-1 and J is TRBJ2-5; 8 nucleotides align to TRBD2. The end of the DNA aligns better with TRBJ2-7, so the J call may be wrong. The CDR3 is made up of 16 amino acids. The germline gives CDR1 LGHDT, CDR2 YNNKEL (reference sequence). The CDR3 loop is CASSQDSEAGAYEQYF. The CDR3 DNA reads as TGTGCCAGCAGCCAAGATTCGGAAGCGGGAGCCTACGAGCAGTACTTC.

The table lists this clonotype with a few counts. This chain connects TRBV9 to TRBJ1-6; perhaps TRBD1 as D (6 bases). Germline-derived CDR1 and CDR2 are SGDLS and YYNGEE. The germline V and J ends were trimmed by 0 bases and 7 bases, with 8 bases remaining between them. The CDR3 consists of 14 residues. DNA for the CDR3: TGTGCCAGCAGCGTAGCGGGACAAAATTCACCCCTCCACTTT. Its translation: CASSVAGQNSPLHF.

The chain links TRBV7-2 to TRBJ2-5; TRBD1 agrees at 7 bases. V dropped 3 bases and J dropped 5; count of bases not matched to a gene: 12. Germline V gene lookup returns CDR1 SGHTA and CDR2 FQGNSA. The CDR3 extends over 16 amino acids. The CDR3 is CASSLVYRGGLETQYF. CDR3 bases: TGTGCCAGCAGCTTGGTGTATCGAGGGGGCTTGGAGACCCAGTACTTC.

The chain links TRBV5-1 to TRBJ2-1; TRBD2 might be the D (6 bases). The V and J ends lost 0 bases and 9 bases respectively, with 19 bases between them. CDR1 is SGHRS and CDR2 is YFSETQ in the germline V gene. The CDR3 totals 16 residues. DNA of the CDR3: TGCGCCAGCAGCTTGGCCCCGGGACTCGACGACGGTGAGCAGTTCTTC. Protein: CASSLAPGLDDGEQFF.

J is TRBJ2-7 and V is TRBV27; D not resolved. Matching the DNA end better, TRBJ2-5 makes the J call doubtful. The CDR3 is 14 residues long. CDR1 and CDR2 (germline): MNHEY, SMNVEV (reference sequence). The CDR3 DNA is TGTGCCAGCAGTCCCGGACCTGTTCCAGAGACCCAGTACTTC. It codes for CASSPGPVPETQYF.

The CDR3 reads CASSETGVGTEAFF. In DNA form, the CDR3 reads TGTGCCAGCAGTGAAACAGGGGTAGGCACTGAAGCTTTCTTT. This chain connects TRBV27 to TRBJ1-1, with 7 bases fitting TRBD1. Unmatched junction bases numbered 7, after V lost 5 bases and J lost 4 bases. This CDR3 is built from 14 residues. CDR1 is MNHEY and CDR2 is SMNVEV in the germline V gene (reference sequence).

This chain links TRBV10-3 with TRBJ2-1; 9 bases match TRBD1. CDR3 length equals 14 residues. The germline CDR1 and CDR2 sequences are ENHRY and SYGVKD. The J segment lost 6 bases and the V segment lost 8 bases, leaving 8 bases of the junction unmatched. In DNA form, the CDR3 reads TGTGCCATCCTTCCGGGACAGGGTTTCAATGAGCAGTTCTTC. The encoded protein is CAILPGQGFNEQFF.

This chain links TRBV20-1 with TRBJ2-5; TRBD2 might be the D (5 bases). This CDR3 is 16 amino acids long. With 0 bases removed from V and 1 base from J, the gap between germline ends came to 15 bases. Germline V gives CDR1 DFQATT, CDR2 SNEGSKA (reference sequence). The CDR3, as DNA: TGCAGTGCTAGAGACCTTAACGGGGATCTCCAAGAGACCCAGTACTTC. Encoded protein: CSARDLNGDLQETQYF.

This clonotype was seen a handful of times. This chain links TRBV27 with TRBJ2-7; 10 nucleotides align to TRBD1. The CDR3 extends over 15 amino acids. V dropped 5 bases and J dropped 1; count of bases not matched to a gene: 5. Germline V lookup: CDR1 MNHEY, CDR2 SMNVEV (reference sequence). The CDR3 spells CASSARDRGSYEQYF. The CDR3 nucleotides are TGTGCCAGCAGTGCCCGGGACAGGGGATCCTACGAGCAGTACTTC.

This clonotype came up once. V is TRBV4-2 and J is TRBJ2-3, with 9 nucleotides matching TRBD2. CDR1 is LGHNA, CDR2 YNFKEQ, per germline. The CDR3 totals 13 residues. Losses at the gene ends were 3 bases for V and 9 bases for J; bases not matched to a gene: 4. The CDR3 reads CASSQGSGGTQYF. DNA of the CDR3: TGTGCCAGCAGCCAGGGCAGCGGGGGGACGCAGTATTTT.

The V call is TRBV9, the J call TRBJ2-3, with 11 bases fitting TRBD2. CDR1 and CDR2 from the germline V gene are SGDLS and YYNGEE. This CDR3 contains 16 residues. V gave up 2 bases and J gave up 3 bases; unmatched junction bases: 5. CDR3 amino acids: CASSVLAGGGTDTQYF. The CDR3, as DNA: TGTGCCAGCAGCGTTCTAGCGGGAGGTGGAACAGATACGCAGTATTTT.

V usage is TRBV7-8 and J usage is TRBJ2-1; D uncertain. The CDR3 length is 14 residues. The V gene lost 1 base and the J gene lost 6 bases, with 10 bases spanning the gap. Germline CDR1 and CDR2: SGHVS and FQNEAQ. The CDR3 reads CASSLVRVGNEQFF. In DNA, the CDR3 is TGTGCCAGCAGCTTAGTCCGGGTGGGCAATGAGCAGTTCTTC.

The chain combines TRBV4-2 with TRBJ2-7; D perhaps matches TRBD2 (6 bases). V was cut by 3 bases and J by 2 bases, with 17 bases left in between. The CDR3 consists of 16 residues. Per germline, CDR1 LGHNA and CDR2 YNFKEQ. The CDR3 bases are TGTGCCAGCAGCCAGGACCCAGGACTAAGCCCCTACGAGCAGTACTTC. Translated, it gives CASSQDPGLSPYEQYF.

The chain recombines TRBV2 with TRBJ2-7; 10 bases are shared with TRBD2. From germline, CDR1 is SNHLY and CDR2 FYNNEI. Trimming at V came to 10 bases and at J to 2 bases, leaving 5 bases not matched to a gene. CDR3 size: 13 residues. The CDR3 sequence: CATTSGRAYEQYF. As DNA, the CDR3 is TGTGCCACCACAAGCGGGAGGGCCTACGAGCAGTACTTC.

J is TRBJ2-1 and V is TRBV11-1; 10 nucleotides agree with TRBD2. This CDR3 is 15 amino acids long. J was trimmed by 5 bases and V by 5 bases; bases with no gene match: 6. Germline assignment: CDR1 SGHAT and CDR2 FQDESV (reference sequence). CDR3 in amino acids: CASSQSSGGHNEQFF. The DNA for the CDR3 is TGTGCCAGCAGCCAATCTAGCGGGGGTCACAATGAGCAGTTCTTC.

This chain connects TRBV14 to TRBJ1-4; no firm D call. V was trimmed by 5 bases and J by 7 bases, leaving 11 bases between them. The CDR3 totals 13 residues. The germline V gene has CDR1 SGHDN and CDR2 FVKESK. CDR3 sequence (DNA): TGTGCCAGCAGCAGGGATCTTTCTGAAAAACTGTTTTTT. Residues: CASSRDLSEKLFF.

As concerns this clonotype: The junction departs from germline at one end; a sequencing error may be responsible. This rearrangement joins TRBV5-1 to TRBJ2-1, with D unclear. CDR1 and CDR2 from the germline V gene are SGHRS and YFSETQ. The CDR3 runs 13 residues. In DNA, the CDR3 is TGCGCCAGCAGCTGGCTTCCGGAGAATGAGCGGTTCTTC. This translates into CASSWLPENERFF.

The chain recombines TRBV29-1 with TRBJ1-2, with 7 bases lining up with TRBD1. Losses at the gene ends were 7 bases for V and 10 bases for J; bases not matched to a gene: 15. Looked up from germline, CDR1 is SQVTM and CDR2 is ANQGSEA. The CDR3 is 13 residues long. The CDR3 nucleotides read TGCAGCGCCGGGGAGGGGGGACAGACTTCCTACACCTTC. Protein: CSAGEGGQTSYTF.

V usage is TRBV7-9 and J usage is TRBJ2-7; 10 bases map to TRBD1. Germline V gives CDR1 SEHNR, CDR2 FQNEAQ (reference sequence). With 3 bases clipped from V and 10 bases from J, the junction kept 12 bases outside the gene matches. The CDR3 covers 15 residues. CDR3 nucleotide sequence: TGTGCCAGCAGCTTCCACCGGGACAGGGGAGATACCCAGTACTTC. The encoded protein is CASSFHRDRGDTQYF.

This clonotype was counted a single time. The chain carries TRBV7-2 and TRBJ1-1; D unclear. Per germline, CDR1 SGHTA and CDR2 FQGNSA. The CDR3 runs 12 residues. The V end lost 4 bases, the J end lost 7 bases, and 10 bases lay between the germline ends. The CDR3 protein is CASSSDWIEAFF. The CDR3 DNA reads TGTGCCAGCAGCTCGGATTGGATTGAAGCTTTCTTT.